These 17 T cell receptor beta chains share one sample of origin, sequenced in a study of blood T cell repertoires in COVID-19. Clones were sequenced by immunoSEQ multiplex PCR, and TCRdb holds only the in-frame ones, with some missing. The sample records 200,000 to 300,000 clones, 70% to 90% being singletons. The sequenced material came from peripheral blood. The receptors here all came from a woman younger than 45 who had recovered from COVID-19.

The chain combines TRBV9 with TRBJ1-1; TRBD1 matches at 7 bases. This CDR3 has 15 residues. Germline V gene sequence: CDR1 SGDLS, CDR2 YYNGEE. J was trimmed by 0 bases and V by 3 bases; bases with no gene match: 5. As DNA, the CDR3 is TGTGCCAGCAGCGCCTCACAGGGGTTGAACACTGAAGCTTTCTTT. This codes for CASSASQGLNTEAFF.

V usage is TRBV5-1 and J usage is TRBJ1-2; 11 bases align to TRBD1. V trimming: 2 bases; J trimming: 4 bases; junction bases outside the gene matches: 7. Per the germline V gene, CDR1 is SGHRS and CDR2 is YFSETQ. This CDR3 spans 16 amino acids. This CDR3 is CASSLDTGTGGYGYTF. Here the CDR3 DNA reads TGCGCCAGCAGCTTAGATACCGGGACAGGGGGCTATGGCTACACCTTC.

The gene calls are TRBV6-5 and TRBJ2-1; TRBD2 is a possible D gene (5 bases). The V end was cut by 6 bases, the J end by 9 bases, with 15 bases between. Germline values: CDR1 MNHEY, CDR2 SVGAGI. The CDR3 covers 13 residues. The CDR3 nucleotides read TGTGCCAGCAGGCAAGGGCTAGCCGGTGAGCAGTTCTTC. This sequence encodes CASRQGLAGEQFF.

This chain links TRBV27 with TRBJ2-5, with a possible D match to TRBD1 (5 bases). The CDR3 runs to 15 residues. Deletions cut 2 bases from V and 2 bases from J, with 12 bases between. The V gene's germline CDR1 is MNHEY and CDR2 SMNVEV (reference sequence). As DNA, the CDR3 is TGTGCCAGCAGTTTAGGGGCTAGGGGACAAGAGACCCAGTACTTC. It specifies CASSLGARGQETQYF.

The rearrangement uses TRBV27 and TRBJ1-1, with 8 positions matching TRBD1. CDR1 is MNHEY and CDR2 is SMNVEV in the germline V gene (reference sequence). Trimming took 2 bases from V and 3 from J; bases not matched to a gene: 2. The CDR3 runs to 14 residues. CDR3 nucleotides: TGTGCCAGCAGTTTAAGGACAGGGTACACTGAAGCTTTCTTT. As protein: CASSLRTGYTEAFF.

This chain links TRBV5-6 with TRBJ2-3; possible D gene TRBD2, 6 bases. Between the trimmed V and J ends, which lost 5 bases and 5 bases, there was a span of 18 bases. The CDR3 totals 15 residues. Germline V gene sequence: CDR1 SGHDT, CDR2 YYEEEE. This CDR3 reads CASRPLGRGRDTQYF. The DNA of the CDR3 is TGTGCCAGCAGGCCCTTGGGGCGGGGAAGAGATACGCAGTATTTT.

V is TRBV3-1 (or the pseudogene TRBV3-2) and J is TRBJ1-1; weak D call: TRBD1 (6 bases). Trimming cost V 2 bases and J 0 bases, with 10 bases left between them. The CDR3 is made up of 15 amino acids. Germline CDR1 LGHDT, CDR2 YNNKEL (reference sequence). CDR3 nucleotides: TGTGCCAGCAGCCAACCCAGGGGAATGAACACTGAAGCTTTCTTT. Residues: CASSQPRGMNTEAFF.

V gene TRBV27 combines with J gene TRBJ1-5; no firm D call. The CDR3 is made up of 13 amino acids. Germline CDR1 reads MNHEY; CDR2 reads SMNVEV (reference sequence). Trimming took off 1 base at V and 4 bases at J, with 5 bases between the two ends. CDR3 amino acids: CASSLFPNQPQHF. The CDR3 DNA reads as TGTGCCAGCAGTTTATTCCCGAATCAGCCCCAGCATTTT.

The chain joins TRBV11-2 to TRBJ2-5; tentative D call: TRBD2 (7 bases). CDR1 and CDR2 from the germline V gene are SGHAT and FQNNGV. The CDR3 runs 15 residues. V was clipped by 5 bases and J by 5 bases, with 18 bases between them. Written as DNA, the CDR3 is TGTGCCAGCAGCGCGCGCGGCGGGGGCGTGGAGACCCAGTACTTC. It encodes CASSARGGGVETQYF.

The V and J genes are TRBV6-2 or TRBV6-3 and TRBJ2-2; 8 bases are shared with TRBD2. V shed 6 bases and J 0 bases; nucleotides not matched to a gene: 9. CDR1 is MNHEY and CDR2 is SVGEGT in the germline V gene. The CDR3 totals 17 residues. The chain's CDR3 is CASSWAGGGPNTGELFF. The CDR3 DNA reads as TGTGCCAGCAGCTGGGCAGGCGGGGGGCCGAACACCGGGGAGCTGTTTTTT.

V and J are TRBV10-1 and TRBJ2-2; a possible D gene is TRBD1 (6 bases). The CDR3 runs to 15 residues. Trimming removed 4 bases from V and 6 bases from J, with 15 bases in between. The germline gives CDR1 WNHNN, CDR2 SYGVQD (reference sequence). The CDR3 spells CASSVLRGGAGELFF. The DNA of the CDR3 is TGCGCCAGCAGTGTATTGCGAGGGGGAGCCGGGGAGCTGTTTTTT.

The chain recombines TRBV4-2 with TRBJ1-1; D is perhaps TRBD1 (6 bases). This CDR3 is built from 14 residues. Germline CDR1 LGHNA, CDR2 YNFKEQ. The germline V and J ends were trimmed by 3 bases and 2 bases, with 10 bases remaining between them. The CDR3 nucleotides read TGTGCCAGCAGCCATCTGGACAGAAACACTGAAGCTTTCTTT. Protein: CASSHLDRNTEAFF.

This chain uses TRBV2 with TRBJ2-5, with D unclear. CDR3 length: 14 residues. V was shortened by 3 bases and J by 4 bases, with 12 bases between the two germline ends. Per germline, CDR1 SNHLY and CDR2 FYNNEI. DNA of the CDR3: TGTGCCAGCAGTGAGGTAGTCGGGTCAGAGACCCAGTACTTC. This gives the protein CASSEVVGSETQYF.

The chain joins TRBV11-2 to TRBJ2-5; 7 bases fit TRBD1. V lost 3 bases to trimming and J lost 5 bases; unmatched junction nucleotides: 9. From germline, CDR1 is SGHAT and CDR2 FQNNGV. The CDR3 sequence is 15 residues long. CDR3 in amino acids: CASSLGDRGVETQYF. The DNA of the CDR3 is TGTGCCAGCAGCTTGGGGGACAGAGGGGTCGAGACCCAGTACTTC.

The V gene is TRBV11-2, the J gene TRBJ1-1, with D possibly matching TRBD1 (5 bases). Germline CDR1 SGHAT, CDR2 FQNNGV. This CDR3 spans 11 amino acids. V dropped 5 bases and J dropped 9 bases, with 10 bases sitting between them. The CDR3 bases are TGTGCCAGCAGCCCGCAGGACAAAGCTTTCTTT. Residues: CASSPQDKAFF.

The chain employs TRBV7-6 and TRBJ2-7; 8 bases are shared with TRBD1. CDR3 size: 15 residues. V shed 4 bases and J 0 bases; nucleotides not matched to a gene: 5. Germline V gives CDR1 SGHVS, CDR2 FNYEAQ. For the CDR3, the DNA is TGTGCCAGCAGCTCCGGGACAGGCAGCTCCTACGAGCAGTACTTC. Its protein product is CASSSGTGSSYEQYF.

The table lists this clone with a count of one. The chain combines TRBV9 with TRBJ2-5; 12 bases align to TRBD2. The CDR3 totals 19 residues. Germline lookup yields CDR1 SGDLS and CDR2 YYNGEE. The V and J ends lost 1 base and 0 bases, in that order; junction bases with no gene match: 10. Here the CDR3 reads CASSVLGLAGGPDQETQYF. Written as DNA, the CDR3 is TGTGCCAGCAGCGTACTCGGGCTAGCGGGGGGGCCTGACCAAGAGACCCAGTACTTC.